These T cell receptor beta chains were read from a single sample in a study of circulating CD8 cells and anti-PD-1 response in melanoma. MiXCR, run by TCRdb on the reads, gives a single entry per CDR3 protein. This sample has about 130 distinct CDR3 sequences; 6% to 9.5% occur once, and the top ten carry under 50%. Source: CD8+ T cells from PBMCs, taken at baseline or after one month of anti-PD-1 therapy (not recorded which). These receptors were collected from a human donor with melanoma. CDR3s include the opening cysteine and the closing phenylalanine or tryptophan. Each record gives: clone size, D gene, V gene, J gene, CDR3 protein, CDR3 DNA. D genes are given only for firm matches. The size field reads once, few, many or a size class.

clone_size: large; d_call: NA; v_call: TRBV9; j_call: TRBJ2-5; cdr3_aa: CASSRGGFYQETQYF; cdr3_nt: TGTGCCAGCAGTCGGGGCGGATTCTACCAAGAGACCCAGTACTTC
clone_size: large; d_call: NA; v_call: TRBV5-5; j_call: TRBJ2-1; cdr3_aa: CASSLGPLNEQFF; cdr3_nt: TGTGCCAGCAGCTTGGGACCCCTAAATGAGCAGTTCTTC
clone_size: large; d_call: TRBD1; v_call: TRBV30; j_call: TRBJ2-1; cdr3_aa: CAWTPGTGTYNEQFF; cdr3_nt: TGTGCCTGGACACCCGGGACAGGGACATACAATGAGCAGTTCTTC
clone_size: large; d_call: TRBD2; v_call: TRBV7-2; j_call: TRBJ2-5; cdr3_aa: CASSQGRRGADF; cdr3_nt: TGTGCCAGCAGCCAGGGGAGGCGGGGGGCGGACTTC
clone_size: hyperexpanded; d_call: TRBD1; v_call: TRBV7-3; j_call: TRBJ2-1; cdr3_aa: CASSDRDSEGPNEQFF; cdr3_nt: TGTGCCAGCAGCGACCGGGACAGCGAAGGGCCTAATGAGCAGTTCTTC